Each of the 2 T cell receptor beta chains below was sequenced from the same sample in a study of cytotoxic CD8 clonotypes in ibrutinib-treated CLL. Using immunoSEQ multiplex PCR, the repertoire was profiled, and TCRdb retains in-frame clones only, with some absent. The sample holds 250,000 or so clones, 70% seen once. This sample comprised PBMCs, obtained after 24 months of ibrutinib treatment. The origin of the receptors is a human donor with chronic lymphocytic leukemia.

The V and J genes are TRBV2 and TRBJ2-7, with D uncertain. Trimming left V 8 bases short and J 3 bases short, with 20 bases between. The length of the CDR3 is 15 residues. Germline CDR1 reads SNHLY; CDR2 reads FYNNEI. The CDR3, as DNA: TGTGCCAGCCAAACCCTAGGCAGTCCATACTACGAGCAGTACTTC. Its protein product is CASQTLGSPYYEQYF.

This clone was seen only a few times. This chain connects TRBV5-1 to TRBJ2-7; the match to TRBD2 covers 7 bases. The CDR3 runs 16 residues. CDR1 is SGHRS, CDR2 YFSETQ, per germline. The V gene end was trimmed by 4 bases and the J gene end by 1 base; junction bases not matched to a gene: 11. The CDR3 spells CASSPRERDVSYEQYF. The CDR3 coding sequence is TGCGCCAGCAGCCCACGGGAGCGGGACGTATCCTACGAGCAGTACTTC.